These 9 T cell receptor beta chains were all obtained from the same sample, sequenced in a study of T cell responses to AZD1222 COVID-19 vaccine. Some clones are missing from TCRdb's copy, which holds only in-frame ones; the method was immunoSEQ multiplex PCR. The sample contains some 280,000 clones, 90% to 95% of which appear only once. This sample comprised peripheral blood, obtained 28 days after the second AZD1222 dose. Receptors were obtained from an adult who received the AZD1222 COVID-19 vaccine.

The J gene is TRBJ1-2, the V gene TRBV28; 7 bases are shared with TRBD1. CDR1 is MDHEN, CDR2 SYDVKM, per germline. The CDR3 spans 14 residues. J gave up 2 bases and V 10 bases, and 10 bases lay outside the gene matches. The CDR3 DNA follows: TGTGCCACAAATCGACCGGGACAGAACTATGGCTACACCTTC. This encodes CATNRPGQNYGYTF.

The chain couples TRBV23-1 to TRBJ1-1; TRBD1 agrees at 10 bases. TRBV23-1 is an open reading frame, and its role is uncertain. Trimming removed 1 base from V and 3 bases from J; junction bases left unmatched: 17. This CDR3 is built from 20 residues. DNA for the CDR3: TGCGCCAGCAGTCAATTCCCGACAGGGGGCAATCTGCGTGGTGACACTGAAGCTTTCTTT. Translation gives CASSQFPTGGNLRGDTEAFF.

The CDR3 region is CASSGGTGAVKNIQYF. CDR3 bases: TGTGCCAGCAGTGGGGGGACAGGAGCCGTTAAAAACATTCAGTACTTC. The V gene is TRBV6-1, the J gene TRBJ2-4; 8 nucleotides line up with TRBD1. Germline CDR1 is MNHNS and CDR2 is SASEGT. Germline trimming cut 4 bases from V and 4 bases from J; bases unmatched to any gene: 9. The length of the CDR3 is 16 residues.

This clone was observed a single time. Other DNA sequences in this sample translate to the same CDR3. CDR3 coding DNA: TGTGCCAGCAGCTTAAATAGCAATCAGCCCCAGCATTTT. Its translation is CASSLNSNQPQHF. V and J are TRBV7-9 and TRBJ1-5; D gene ambiguous. Germline CDR1 and CDR2: SEHNR and FQNEAQ (reference sequence). CDR3 length: 13 residues. Trimming took off 2 bases at V and 0 bases at J, with 2 bases between the two ends.

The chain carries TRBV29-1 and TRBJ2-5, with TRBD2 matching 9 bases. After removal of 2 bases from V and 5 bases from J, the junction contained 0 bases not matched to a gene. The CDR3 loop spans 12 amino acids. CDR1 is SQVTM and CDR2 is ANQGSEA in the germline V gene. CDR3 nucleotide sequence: TGCAGCGTTGAAACTAGCGGGGAGACCCAGTACTTC. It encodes CSVETSGETQYF.

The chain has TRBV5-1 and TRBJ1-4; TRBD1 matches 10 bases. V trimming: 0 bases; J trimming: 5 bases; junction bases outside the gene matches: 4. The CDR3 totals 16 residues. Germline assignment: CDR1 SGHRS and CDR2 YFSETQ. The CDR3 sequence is CASSLGWGQGNEKLFF. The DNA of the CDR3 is TGCGCCAGCAGCTTGGGCTGGGGACAGGGGAATGAAAAACTGTTTTTT.

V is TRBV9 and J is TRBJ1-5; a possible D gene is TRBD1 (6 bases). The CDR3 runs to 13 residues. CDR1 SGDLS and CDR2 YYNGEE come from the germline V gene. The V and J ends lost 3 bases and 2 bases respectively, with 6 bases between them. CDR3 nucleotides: TGTGCCAGCAGCGAGGGGGGCAATCAGCCCCAGCATTTT. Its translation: CASSEGGNQPQHF.

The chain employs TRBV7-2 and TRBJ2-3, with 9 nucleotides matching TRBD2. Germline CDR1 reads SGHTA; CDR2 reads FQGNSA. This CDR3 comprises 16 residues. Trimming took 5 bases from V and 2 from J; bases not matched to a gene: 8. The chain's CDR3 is CASSLRLAGSTDTQYF. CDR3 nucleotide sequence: TGTGCCAGCAGCCTAAGGCTAGCGGGGTCCACAGATACGCAGTATTTT.

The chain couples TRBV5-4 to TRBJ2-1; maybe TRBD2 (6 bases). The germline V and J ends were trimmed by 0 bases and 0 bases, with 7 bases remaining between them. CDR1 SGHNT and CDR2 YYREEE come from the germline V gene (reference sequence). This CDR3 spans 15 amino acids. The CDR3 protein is CASSLGGNSYNEQFF. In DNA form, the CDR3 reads TGTGCCAGCAGCTTGGGCGGGAACTCCTACAATGAGCAGTTCTTC. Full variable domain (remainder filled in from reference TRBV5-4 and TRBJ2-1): ETGVTQSPTHLIKTRGQQVTLRCSSQSGHNTVSWYQQALGQGPQFIFQYYREEENGRGNFPPRFSGLQFPNYSSELNVNALELDDSALYLCASSLGGNSYNEQFFGPGTRLTVL.